A single sample is the source of the 17 T cell receptor beta chains below, sequenced in a study of control samples from healthy donors and cancer patients. Method: immunoSEQ multiplex PCR; TCRdb's copy keeps in-frame clones and lacks some. The sample shows 75,000 to 100,000 clones, more than 75% of them seen only once. The specimen sequenced was blood. These receptors were collected from a man aged 60 to 75 in good health.

This chain links TRBV28 with TRBJ2-7; 9 nucleotides align to TRBD2. Germline-derived CDR1 and CDR2 are MDHEN and SYDVKM. V was clipped by 5 bases and J by 1 base; unmatched bases: 9. The CDR3 has 16 residues. CDR3 protein: CASSPAGGARSYEQYF. Here the CDR3 DNA reads TGTGCCAGCAGTCCAGCGGGGGGCGCGAGGTCCTACGAGCAGTACTTC.

The CDR3 region is CASSRGTLGGYEQYF. CDR3 DNA: TGTGCCAGCAGCCGTGGGACACTGGGTGGGTACGAGCAGTACTTC. The rearrangement joins TRBV28 to TRBJ2-7, with D possibly being TRBD1 (6 bases). Germline assignment: CDR1 MDHEN and CDR2 SYDVKM. The CDR3 covers 15 residues. With 6 bases removed from V and 4 bases from J, the gap between germline ends came to 19 bases.

CDR3 bases: TGTGCCAGCACCCTCGTGTATCTCCCATACAATGAGCAGTTCTTC. It is translated as CASTLVYLPYNEQFF. The rearrangement links TRBV6-5 to TRBJ2-1; D is unclear. The CDR3 has 15 residues. Trimming removed 7 bases from V and 4 bases from J, with 17 bases in between. Germline V CDR1 and CDR2: MNHEY, SVGAGI.

The CDR3 region is CASKGRRATYNEQFF. CDR3 nucleotides: TGTGCCAGCAAGGGGAGGCGGGCCACCTACAATGAGCAGTTCTTC. The chain has TRBV2 and TRBJ2-1; D perhaps matches TRBD2 (6 bases). This CDR3 contains 15 residues. V shed 7 bases and J shed 2 bases, with 15 bases lying between them. Germline V gene lookup returns CDR1 SNHLY and CDR2 FYNNEI.

The chain has TRBV5-6 and TRBJ1-5; 9 bases match TRBD1. The CDR3 is made up of 14 amino acids. The germline V gene encodes CDR1 SGHDT and CDR2 YYEEEE. After removal of 4 bases from V and 7 bases from J, the junction contained 6 bases not matched to a gene. The CDR3 nucleotides are TGTGCCAGCAGCGGACAGGGGAGGGGGCAGCCCCAGCATTTT. This gives the protein CASSGQGRGQPQHF.

For the CDR3, the DNA is TGTGCCAGCAGTCTTGCAACTAATGAAAAACTGTTTTTT. Translating gives CASSLATNEKLFF. The V call is TRBV6-5, the J call TRBJ1-4; D remains ambiguous. V was clipped by 5 bases and J by 0 bases, with 4 bases between them. CDR1 is MNHEY, CDR2 SVGAGI, per germline. The CDR3 is 13 residues long.

The chain uses TRBV4-1 and TRBJ2-3; weak D call: TRBD1 (5 bases). The CDR3 sequence is 15 residues long. CDR1 and CDR2 from the germline V gene are MGHRA and YSYEKL. V was clipped by 0 bases and J by 3 bases, with 10 bases between them. The CDR3 sequence is CASSQDGDRTDTQYF. The CDR3 DNA is TGCGCCAGCAGCCAAGACGGAGACAGAACAGATACGCAGTATTTT.

The rearrangement uses TRBV4-2 and TRBJ2-1; 9 bases agree with TRBD2. CDR1 is LGHNA, CDR2 YNFKEQ, per germline. The CDR3 has 16 residues. With 1 base clipped from V and 3 bases from J, the junction kept 4 bases outside the gene matches. The CDR3 nucleotides are TGTGCCAGCAGCCAAGCTCTAGCGGGGAGCTACAATGAGCAGTTCTTC. Protein: CASSQALAGSYNEQFF.

This clone was recorded only once. This chain uses TRBV25-1 with TRBJ1-2, with TRBD1 matching 12 bases. Germline V gives CDR1 MGHDK, CDR2 SYGVNS. V was clipped by 4 bases and J by 8 bases; unmatched bases: 8. CDR3 length equals 15 residues. The CDR3 protein is CASSAPGQGASGYTF. The CDR3 DNA follows: TGTGCCAGCAGTGCACCGGGACAGGGGGCATCAGGCTACACCTTC.

This chain links TRBV6-6 with TRBJ1-1, with no clear D. Between the trimmed V and J ends, which lost 2 bases and 0 bases, there was a span of 10 bases. The CDR3 runs to 15 residues. Germline CDR1 MNHNY, CDR2 SVGAGI (reference sequence). The DNA for the CDR3 is TGTGCCAGCAGTTACGTCAGAAACATGAACACTGAAGCTTTCTTT. Amino acids: CASSYVRNMNTEAFF.

This sequence joins TRBV6-5 and TRBJ1-2; D remains ambiguous. V shed 6 bases and J shed 0 bases, with 14 bases lying between them. This CDR3 is 15 amino acids long. CDR1 MNHEY and CDR2 SVGAGI come from the germline V gene. The CDR3 DNA reads TGTGCCAGCAGCTCCCCTTTGGCTACTAACTATGGCTACACCTTC. This sequence encodes CASSSPLATNYGYTF.

CDR3 bases: TGTGCCAGCAGCCAAGATCCAGTGGGGGCCGCCTTGAACACCGGGGAGCTGTTTTTT. Its translation is CASSQDPVGAALNTGELFF. The chain recombines TRBV4-2 with TRBJ2-2; tentatively, D is TRBD1 (6 bases). Germline loops: CDR1 LGHNA, CDR2 YNFKEQ. Trimming removed 0 bases from V and 1 base from J, with 18 bases in between. The CDR3 is 19 residues long.

This chain links TRBV19 with TRBJ2-7, with 8 bases fitting TRBD1. J was trimmed by 0 bases and V by 5 bases; bases with no gene match: 9. The CDR3 has 16 amino acids. CDR1 is LNHDA, CDR2 SQIVND, per germline (reference sequence). The CDR3 protein is CASSSFRDRSSYEQYF. The CDR3 nucleotides read TGTGCCAGTAGTTCCTTCCGGGACAGGAGCTCCTACGAGCAGTACTTC.

This chain connects TRBV3-1 (or the pseudogene TRBV3-2) to TRBJ2-7; a possible D gene is TRBD2 (6 bases). Germline V gene lookup returns CDR1 LGHDT and CDR2 YNNKEL (reference sequence). Deletions cut 6 bases from V and 2 bases from J, with 11 bases between. This CDR3 has 13 residues. CDR3 region: CASSGDFPYEQYF. The CDR3 DNA reads as TGTGCCAGCAGTGGGGACTTTCCCTACGAGCAGTACTTC.

The rearrangement links TRBV6-6 to TRBJ1-6; weak D call: TRBD1 (5 bases). This CDR3 is built from 16 residues. The V gene lost 0 bases and the J gene lost 9 bases, with 15 bases spanning the gap. CDR1 MNHNY and CDR2 SVGAGI come from the germline V gene (reference sequence). The CDR3 nucleotides read TGTGCCAGCAGTTACTCCGGGCAGGGTGGAGGTTCACCCCTCCACTTT. Its translation is CASSYSGQGGGSPLHF.

This CDR3 reads CASSVGPGLGDNQPQHF. CDR3 bases: TGTGCCAGCAGCGTAGGTCCAGGTTTGGGCGACAATCAGCCCCAGCATTTT. V is TRBV9 and J is TRBJ1-5; D gene ambiguous. CDR3 length: 17 amino acids. Trimming stripped 0 bases from V and 3 bases from J, with 16 bases between. Germline V gene data show CDR1 as SGDLS and CDR2 as YYNGEE.

The genes are TRBV30 and TRBJ2-6; no reliable D call. This CDR3 contains 19 residues. Deletions cut 0 bases from V and 0 bases from J, with 18 bases between. Germline V lookup: CDR1 GTSNPN, CDR2 SVGIG (reference sequence). DNA of the CDR3: TGTGCCTGGAGTGTACCCGGGCGAAGGGTTGGCTCTGGGGCCAACGTCCTGACTTTC. Translating gives CAWSVPGRRVGSGANVLTF.